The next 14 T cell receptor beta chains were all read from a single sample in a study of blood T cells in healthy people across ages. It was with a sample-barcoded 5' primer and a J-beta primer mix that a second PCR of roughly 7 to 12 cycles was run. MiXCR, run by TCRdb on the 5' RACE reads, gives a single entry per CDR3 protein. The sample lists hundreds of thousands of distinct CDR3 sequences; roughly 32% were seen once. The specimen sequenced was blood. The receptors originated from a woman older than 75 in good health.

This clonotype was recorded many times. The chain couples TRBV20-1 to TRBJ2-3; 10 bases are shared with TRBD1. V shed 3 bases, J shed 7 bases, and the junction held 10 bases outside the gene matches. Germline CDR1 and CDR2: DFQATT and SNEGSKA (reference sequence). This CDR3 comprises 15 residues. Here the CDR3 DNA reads TGCAGTGCTAGCCCGGGACAGGGGACGGGGAATACGCAGTATTTT. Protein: CSASPGQGTGNTQYF.

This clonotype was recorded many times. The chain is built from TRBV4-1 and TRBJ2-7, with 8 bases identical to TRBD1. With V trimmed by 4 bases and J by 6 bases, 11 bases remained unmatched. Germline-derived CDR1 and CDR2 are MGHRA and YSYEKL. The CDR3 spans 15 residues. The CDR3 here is CASSRTGGTSLEQYF. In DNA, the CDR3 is TGCGCCAGCAGCCGTACAGGGGGTACATCCCTCGAGCAGTACTTC.

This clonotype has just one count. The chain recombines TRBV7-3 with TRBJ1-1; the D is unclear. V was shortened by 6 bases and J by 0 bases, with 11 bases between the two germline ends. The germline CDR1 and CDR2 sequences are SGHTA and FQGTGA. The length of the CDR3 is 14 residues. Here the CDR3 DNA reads TGTGCCAGCAGTCCGGAAGGGTTGAACACTGAAGCTTTCTTT. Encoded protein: CASSPEGLNTEAFF.

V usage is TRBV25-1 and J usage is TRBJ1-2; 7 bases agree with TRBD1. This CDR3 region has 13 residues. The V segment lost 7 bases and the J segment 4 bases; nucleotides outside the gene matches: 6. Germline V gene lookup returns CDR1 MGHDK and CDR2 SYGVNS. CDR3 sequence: CASTQGTVYGYTF. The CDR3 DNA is TGTGCCAGCACCCAAGGGACAGTCTATGGCTACACCTTC.

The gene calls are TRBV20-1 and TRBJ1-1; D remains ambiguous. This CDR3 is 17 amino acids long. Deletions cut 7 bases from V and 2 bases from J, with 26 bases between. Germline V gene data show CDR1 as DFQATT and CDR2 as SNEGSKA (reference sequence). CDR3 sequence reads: CSVSSRSFSPHNTEAFF. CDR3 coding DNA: TGCAGTGTCTCATCCCGCTCCTTTTCCCCTCATAACACTGAAGCTTTCTTT.

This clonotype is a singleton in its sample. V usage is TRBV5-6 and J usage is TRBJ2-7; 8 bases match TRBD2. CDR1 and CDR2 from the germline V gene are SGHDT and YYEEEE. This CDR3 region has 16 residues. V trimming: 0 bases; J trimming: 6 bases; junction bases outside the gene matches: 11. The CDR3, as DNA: TGTGCCAGCAGCTTGGTTGCGGGGGGATTTAGCGGCGAGCAGTACTTC. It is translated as CASSLVAGGFSGEQYF.

The CDR3 sequence: CSARDGHTYEQYF. The CDR3 DNA reads as TGCAGTGCTAGAGACGGACACACCTACGAGCAGTACTTC. The rearrangement uses TRBV20-1 and TRBJ2-4; tentatively, D is TRBD1 (5 bases). The J call is in doubt because the DNA end fits TRBJ2-7 better. Germline CDR1 and CDR2: DFQATT and SNEGSKA (reference sequence). The CDR3 sequence is 13 residues long.

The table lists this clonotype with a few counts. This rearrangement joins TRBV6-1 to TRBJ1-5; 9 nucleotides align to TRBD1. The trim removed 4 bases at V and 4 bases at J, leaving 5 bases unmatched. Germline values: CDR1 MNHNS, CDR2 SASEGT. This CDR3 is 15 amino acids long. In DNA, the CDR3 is TGTGCCAGCAGTGCGGACAGGGGCCTGAATCAGCCCCAGCATTTT. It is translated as CASSADRGLNQPQHF.

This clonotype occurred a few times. In DNA, the CDR3 is TGTGCCTTTACGGCCGGGACAGGGGTGTCGGAGACCCAGTACTTC. Protein: CAFTAGTGVSETQYF. V and J are TRBV30 and TRBJ2-5; 10 nucleotides line up with TRBD1. Germline lookup yields CDR1 GTSNPN and CDR2 SVGIG (reference sequence). The junction had 13 bases not matched to a gene; V was cut back by 7 bases and J by 5 bases. This CDR3 is built from 15 residues.

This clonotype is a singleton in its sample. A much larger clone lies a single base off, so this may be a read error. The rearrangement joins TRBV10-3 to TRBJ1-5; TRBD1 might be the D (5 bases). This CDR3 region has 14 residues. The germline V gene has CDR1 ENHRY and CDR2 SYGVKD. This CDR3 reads CATSDTQGGQPQHF. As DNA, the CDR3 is TGTGCCACCAGTGATACCCAGGGTGGGCAGCCCCAGCATTTT.

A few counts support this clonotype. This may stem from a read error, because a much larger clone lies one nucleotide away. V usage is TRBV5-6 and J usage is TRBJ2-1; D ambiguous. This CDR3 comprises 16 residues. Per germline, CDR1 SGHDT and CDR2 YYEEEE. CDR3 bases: TGTGCCAGCAGCTTGGTGGCCAGGTTAGGGTACAATGAGCGGTTCTTC. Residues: CASSLVARLGYNERFF.

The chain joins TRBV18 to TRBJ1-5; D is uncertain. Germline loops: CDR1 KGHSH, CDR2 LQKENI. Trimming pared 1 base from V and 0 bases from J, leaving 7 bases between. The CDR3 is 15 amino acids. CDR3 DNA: TGTGCCAGCTCACCACTTTCGGGTAGCAATCAGCCCCAGCATTTT. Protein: CASSPLSGSNQPQHF.

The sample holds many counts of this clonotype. The CDR3 here is CASSVAGTSASREEETQYF. CDR3 nucleotides: TGTGCCAGCAGCGTAGCCGGTACGAGTGCTAGCAGAGAAGAAGAGACCCAGTACTTC. The chain combines TRBV9 with TRBJ2-5, with D perhaps matching TRBD2 (5 bases). The CDR3 is 19 residues long. Trimming removed 0 bases at V and 3 bases at J, with 24 bases between. CDR1 SGDLS and CDR2 YYNGEE come from the germline V gene.

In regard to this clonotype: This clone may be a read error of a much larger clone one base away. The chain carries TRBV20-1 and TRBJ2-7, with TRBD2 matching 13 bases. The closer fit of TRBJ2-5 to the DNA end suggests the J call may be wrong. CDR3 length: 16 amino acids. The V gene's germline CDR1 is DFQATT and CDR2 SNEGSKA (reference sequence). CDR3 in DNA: TGCAGTGCTAGCCCGGGACTAGCGGGGCGGGCGGAGACCCAGTACTTC. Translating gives CSASPGLAGRAETQYF.